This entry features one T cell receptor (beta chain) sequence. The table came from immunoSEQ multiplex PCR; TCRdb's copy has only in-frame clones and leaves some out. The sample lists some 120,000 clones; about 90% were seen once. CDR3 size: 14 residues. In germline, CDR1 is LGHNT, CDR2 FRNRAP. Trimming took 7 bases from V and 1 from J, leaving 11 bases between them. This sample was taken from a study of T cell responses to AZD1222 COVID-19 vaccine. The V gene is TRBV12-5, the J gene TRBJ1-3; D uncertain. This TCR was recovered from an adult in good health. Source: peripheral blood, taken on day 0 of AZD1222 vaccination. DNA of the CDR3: TGTGCTAGTGCCCAACAGAGTTCTGGAAACACCATATATTTT. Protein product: CASAQQSSGNTIYF.